This entry features one T cell receptor (beta chain) sequence. This sample stems from a study of T cell responses to AZD1222 COVID-19 vaccine. CDR1 is MNHEY and CDR2 is SVGEGT in the germline V gene. The CDR3 spans 13 residues. The V gene lost 2 bases and the J gene lost 3 bases, with 8 bases spanning the gap. Sequencing was performed with immunoSEQ multiplex PCR; in TCRdb, only in-frame clones are kept and a portion is missing. The sample table sets out over 140,000 clones. The receptor comes from an adult in good health. This chain joins TRBV6-2 or TRBV6-3 and TRBJ2-7; D not certain. Sequencing was performed on peripheral blood. CDR3 coding DNA: TGTGCCAGCAGTTACGACGGAAACTACGAGCAGTACTTC. It is translated as CASSYDGNYEQYF.